The 29 T cell receptor beta chains below come from one sample, sequenced in a study of a mutant IDH1 vaccine in newly diagnosed glioma. Time point meaning: baseline, week 1 (first vaccination visit). Indicated treatment: pre-vaccination baseline after standard-of-care therapy. Repertoires were generated with immunoSEQ multiplex PCR, while TCRdb's copy carries only in-frame clones and drops some. The sample shows some 61,000 clones, approximately 83% of them seen only once. Sequenced material: PBMCs, taken from a glioma patient treated with radiotherapy, temozolomide or both. Receptors originate from a man between 25 and 39 years old with glioma.

This chain uses TRBV2 with TRBJ2-1, with D possibly matching TRBD2 (7 bases). The CDR3 runs to 15 residues. CDR1 is SNHLY, CDR2 FYNNEI, per germline. Between the trimmed V and J ends, which lost 6 bases and 6 bases, there was a span of 18 bases. The CDR3 DNA reads TGTGCCAGCAGAGTAGCAAGGGGGGGAAGCAATGAGCAGTTCTTC. Protein product: CASRVARGGSNEQFF.

This chain joins TRBV18 and TRBJ2-7, with TRBD1 matching over 9 bases. The germline CDR1 and CDR2 sequences are KGHSH and LQKENI. J lost 5 bases, V lost 1 base, and 6 bases had no gene match. CDR3 length: 15 amino acids. CDR3 amino acids: CASSPRPGTGNEQYF. DNA for the CDR3: TGTGCCAGCTCACCACGTCCCGGGACAGGGAACGAGCAGTACTTC.

The V and J genes are TRBV19 and TRBJ1-3, with 8 bases lining up with TRBD1. The CDR3 extends over 18 amino acids. The V segment lost 7 bases and the J segment 2 bases; nucleotides outside the gene matches: 16. Germline V CDR1 and CDR2: LNHDA, SQIVND (reference sequence). CDR3 in amino acids: CASIRGQGRFFAGNTIYF. In nucleotides, the CDR3 is TGTGCCAGTATAAGAGGACAGGGACGGTTTTTCGCTGGAAACACCATATATTTT.

V gene TRBV11-2 combines with J gene TRBJ1-6; TRBD1 matches 9 bases. This CDR3 contains 17 residues. V shed 5 bases and J 0 bases; nucleotides not matched to a gene: 5. Germline values: CDR1 SGHAT, CDR2 FQNNGV. This CDR3 reads CASSPRGQGSYNSPLHF. CDR3 sequence (DNA): TGTGCCAGCAGCCCGAGGGGACAGGGCTCCTATAATTCACCCCTCCACTTT.

Note on this clone: The same CDR3 arises from other DNA sequences in this sample as well. This chain links TRBV25-1 with TRBJ2-3, with 8 bases that match TRBD1. The V segment lost 4 bases and the J segment 2 bases; nucleotides outside the gene matches: 2. The CDR3 is 14 residues long. Germline assignment: CDR1 MGHDK and CDR2 SYGVNS. The CDR3 loop reads CASSGDRYTDTQYF. In nucleotides, the CDR3 is TGTGCCAGCAGTGGGGACAGGTACACAGATACGCAGTATTTT.

This clone was found once. The rearrangement joins TRBV28 to TRBJ1-2; no reliable D call. The CDR3 is 14 amino acids. V was pared by 2 bases and J by 3 bases, with 10 bases between. Germline V gene data show CDR1 as MDHEN and CDR2 as SYDVKM. For the CDR3, the DNA is TGTGCCAGCAGTTTACCCACAGTTTACTATGGCTACACCTTC. Translating gives CASSLPTVYYGYTF.

This clone was detected once. The chain employs TRBV6-5 and TRBJ1-4; D call uncertain. Germline V gene data show CDR1 as MNHEY and CDR2 as SVGAGI. The CDR3 has 13 amino acids. Trimming cost V 6 bases and J 6 bases, with 11 bases left between them. Here the CDR3 DNA reads TGTGCCAGCAGAATTGAGTTTTATGAAAAACTGTTTTTT. Its protein is CASRIEFYEKLFF.

J is TRBJ2-7 and V is TRBV28; D is possibly TRBD1 (5 bases). The ends were cut back, 7 bases at V and 1 base at J, with 5 bases in the middle. Looked up from germline, CDR1 is MDHEN and CDR2 is SYDVKM. This CDR3 has 11 residues. CDR3 DNA: TGTGCCAGCACAGGGTCCTACGAGCAGTACTTC. Its translation is CASTGSYEQYF. The whole variable domain, filled in from reference TRBV28 and TRBJ2-7, reads DVKVTQSSRYLVKRTGEKVFLECVQDMDHENMFWYRQDPGLGLRLIYFSYDVKMKEKGDIPEGYSVSREKKERFSLILESASTNQTSMYLCASTGSYEQYFGPGTRLTVT.

The CDR3 DNA is TGCGCCAGCAGCCCACTCGGGACTAGCGGGGGGGAAGATACGCAGTATTTT. It yields the protein CASSPLGTSGGEDTQYF. The J gene is TRBJ2-3, the V gene TRBV4-1; TRBD2 matches at 16 bases. This CDR3 contains 17 residues. The V gene's germline CDR1 is MGHRA and CDR2 YSYEKL. Losses at the gene ends were 4 bases for V and 5 bases for J; bases not matched to a gene: 6.

This chain links TRBV5-4 with TRBJ1-3; D is undetermined. This CDR3 region has 15 residues. Trimming stripped 4 bases from V and 0 bases from J, with 11 bases between. Germline assignment: CDR1 SGHNT and CDR2 YYREEE (reference sequence). Written as DNA, the CDR3 is TGTGCCAGCAGCCCCGGGGTAGCCTCTGGAAACACCATATATTTT. This encodes CASSPGVASGNTIYF.

The chain joins TRBV23-1 to TRBJ2-5; D unresolved. TRBV23-1 has ORF status, its function being uncertain. Between the trimmed V and J ends, which lost 2 bases and 1 base, there was a span of 11 bases. The CDR3 totals 15 residues. This chain's CDR3 is CASSQIRVTQETQYF. In DNA, the CDR3 is TGCGCCAGCAGTCAAATCCGTGTGACCCAAGAGACCCAGTACTTC.

The chain is built from TRBV9 and TRBJ2-3; 7 bases agree with TRBD2. The germline V gene has CDR1 SGDLS and CDR2 YYNGEE. The V gene end was trimmed by 4 bases and the J gene end by 2 bases; junction bases not matched to a gene: 13. CDR3 size: 17 residues. The CDR3, as DNA: TGTGCCAGCAGCCACCTTGGTAGGAGCGGGGACACAGATACGCAGTATTTT. Translating gives CASSHLGRSGDTDTQYF.

The rearrangement joins TRBV6-5 to TRBJ2-7; D tentatively fits TRBD1 or TRBD2 (5 bases each). V was trimmed by 2 bases and J by 2 bases, leaving 10 bases between them. The CDR3 extends over 14 amino acids. Germline V gene sequence: CDR1 MNHEY, CDR2 SVGAGI. CDR3 amino acids: CASSYGDPAYEQYF. The DNA of the CDR3 is TGTGCCAGCAGTTACGGGGACCCTGCCTACGAGCAGTACTTC.

The genes are TRBV5-4 and TRBJ1-1, with TRBD1 identical over 7 bases. CDR1 and CDR2 from the germline V gene are SGHNT and YYREEE (reference sequence). The CDR3 contains 15 residues. Unmatched junction bases numbered 14, after V lost 4 bases and J lost 8 bases. The CDR3 region has the DNA TGTGCCAGCAGCCCACCCAATGTCGGGACAGCAGAAGCTTTCTTT. Translating gives CASSPPNVGTAEAFF.

CDR3 protein: CASSLGQGYEQYF. The CDR3 coding sequence is TGTGCCAGCAGCTTAGGACAGGGCTACGAGCAGTACTTC. The rearrangement links TRBV13 to TRBJ2-7; D is perhaps TRBD1 (6 bases). The CDR3 spans 13 residues. The V gene lost 0 bases and the J gene lost 3 bases, with 6 bases spanning the gap. CDR1 and CDR2 (germline): PRHDT, FYEKMQ (reference sequence).

A word on this clone: This same CDR3 is encoded by further DNA sequences in the sample. The CDR3 DNA reads as TGTGCCAGTAGTTTATCTGGGGCGAGGGGCTACACCTTC. Its protein product is CASSLSGARGYTF. This chain joins TRBV19 and TRBJ1-2, with D possibly being TRBD1 (5 bases). Germline CDR1 reads LNHDA; CDR2 reads SQIVND (reference sequence). This CDR3 contains 13 residues. V was clipped by 5 bases and J by 8 bases, with 15 bases between them.

This clone was detected only once. DNA for the CDR3: TGTGCCAGCAGCCCTGGTCGCGGCATAGAGACCCAGTACTTC. Its translation is CASSPGRGIETQYF. The chain carries TRBV5-6 and TRBJ2-5, with D unclear. The germline gives CDR1 SGHDT, CDR2 YYEEEE. Trimming removed 4 bases from V and 4 bases from J, with 14 bases in between. The CDR3 consists of 14 residues.

This chain connects TRBV5-6 to TRBJ2-1, with 10 bases fitting TRBD1. Germline lookup yields CDR1 SGHDT and CDR2 YYEEEE. There are 16 residues in the CDR3. After removal of 2 bases from V and 9 bases from J, the junction contained 11 bases not matched to a gene. The CDR3 here is CASSLWTGGRRVEQFF. The CDR3 nucleotides read TGTGCCAGCAGCTTATGGACAGGGGGGCGGCGCGTTGAGCAGTTCTTC.

The rearrangement links TRBV6-6 to TRBJ1-1; 7 nucleotides agree with TRBD1. CDR1 is MNHNY, CDR2 SVGAGI, per germline (reference sequence). J was trimmed by 3 bases and V by 9 bases; bases with no gene match: 13. This CDR3 has 15 amino acids. The CDR3 sequence: CASGNRGGVYTEAFF. CDR3 in DNA: TGTGCCAGTGGGAACAGGGGTGGGGTGTACACTGAAGCTTTCTTT.

The chain couples TRBV10-1 to TRBJ2-4, with TRBD2 matching 10 bases. V was clipped by 6 bases and J by 0 bases; unmatched bases: 5. CDR1 is WNHNN and CDR2 is SYGVQD in the germline V gene (reference sequence). This CDR3 spans 16 amino acids. The CDR3 sequence is CASSTSGDVAKNIQYF. CDR3 sequence (DNA): TGCGCCAGCAGCACTAGCGGGGACGTAGCCAAAAACATTCAGTACTTC.

The chain links TRBV12-5 to TRBJ2-1, with D possibly being TRBD2 (5 bases). CDR1 is LGHNT and CDR2 is FRNRAP in the germline V gene. With 1 base removed from V and 9 bases from J, the gap between germline ends came to 7 bases. The length of the CDR3 is 12 residues. CDR3 sequence (DNA): TGTGCTAGTGGTTTGGGAGGAGGTGAGCAGTTCTTC. Translating it yields CASGLGGGEQFF. The variable domain in full, completed from reference TRBV12-5 and TRBJ2-1, reads DARVTQTPRHKVTEMGQEVTMRCQPILGHNTVFWYRQTMMQGLELLAYFRNRAPLDDSGMPKDRFSAEMPDATLATLKIQPSEPRDSAVYFCASGLGGGEQFFGPGTRLTVL.

The chain couples TRBV2 to TRBJ2-1; 9 positions agree with TRBD1. This CDR3 comprises 15 residues. Germline CDR1 is SNHLY and CDR2 is FYNNEI. V lost 3 bases and J lost 8; bases outside the gene matches: 8. This CDR3 is CASSDGDRALDEQFF. CDR3 DNA: TGTGCCAGCAGTGATGGGGACAGGGCGTTGGATGAGCAGTTCTTC.

This chain connects TRBV18 to TRBJ1-1; possibly TRBD1 for D (5 bases). The CDR3 length is 15 residues. Germline V lookup: CDR1 KGHSH, CDR2 LQKENI. The germline V and J ends were trimmed by 2 bases and 0 bases, with 10 bases remaining between them. CDR3 sequence: CASSPMGEMNTEAFF. CDR3 DNA sequence: TGTGCCAGCTCACCAATGGGGGAAATGAACACTGAAGCTTTCTTT.

J is TRBJ1-1 and V is TRBV5-5; D call uncertain. The CDR3 has 14 amino acids. Trimming shortened V by 2 bases and J by 0 bases, and 8 bases separated the two germline ends. Germline V gene data show CDR1 as SGHKS and CDR2 as YYEKEE (reference sequence). The CDR3 region is CASSFHRMNTEAFF. The CDR3 nucleotides read TGTGCCAGCAGCTTTCACCGGATGAACACTGAAGCTTTCTTT.

The V call is TRBV29-1, the J call TRBJ2-3; 9 bases agree with TRBD2. Looked up from germline, CDR1 is SQVTM and CDR2 is ANQGSEA. This CDR3 has 13 residues. V trimming: 4 bases; J trimming: 8 bases; junction bases outside the gene matches: 7. The CDR3: CSVGSSGIGTQYF. Written as DNA, the CDR3 is TGCAGCGTTGGTTCTAGCGGGATAGGTACGCAGTATTTT.

This chain uses TRBV6-1 with TRBJ1-1; D is uncertain. Trimming removed 4 bases from V and 0 bases from J, with 12 bases in between. Germline CDR1 MNHNS, CDR2 SASEGT. This CDR3 has 15 residues. The CDR3 nucleotides read TGTGCCAGCAGTGTGGAAGTAGGGCTGAACACTGAAGCTTTCTTT. It translates to CASSVEVGLNTEAFF.

J is TRBJ1-2 and V is TRBV5-1, with D maybe TRBD1 (6 bases). This CDR3 comprises 13 residues. Trimming shortened V by 4 bases and J by 8 bases, and 15 bases separated the two germline ends. Germline-derived CDR1 and CDR2 are SGHRS and YFSETQ. The DNA for the CDR3 is TGCGCCAGCAGCCTCGCAAACAGGGAAGGCTACACCTTC. Protein product: CASSLANREGYTF.

The chain couples TRBV7-2 to TRBJ2-3; TRBD2 aligns across 7 bases. CDR3 length: 17 residues. V was pared by 1 base and J by 1 base, with 8 bases of the junction left unmatched. Germline CDR1 and CDR2: SGHTA and FQGNSA. This chain's CDR3 is CASSLGLLAARTDTQYF. In DNA, the CDR3 is TGTGCCAGCAGCTTAGGGCTCCTAGCGGCACGCACAGATACGCAGTATTTT.

V usage is TRBV19 and J usage is TRBJ1-2, with a tentative D call TRBD1 (6 bases). The CDR3 is made up of 16 amino acids. Trimming removed 6 bases from V and 4 bases from J, with 21 bases in between. Germline CDR1 LNHDA, CDR2 SQIVND (reference sequence). CDR3 in DNA: TGTGCCAGTAGGATTTACTCAGGGGAAGTACGCTATGGCTACACCTTC. This encodes CASRIYSGEVRYGYTF.